These T cell receptor beta chains were read from a single sample in a study of tumor-infiltrating lymphocytes in primary liver carcinoma. TCRdb reprocessed the multiplex PCR reads with MiXCR, giving one entry per CDR3 protein. Seen here are around 120,000 distinct CDR3 sequences, 55% to 70% observed once, and the top ten hold 8.1%. Sequencing was performed on tumor-adjacent normal liver tissue. Source of these receptors: an older woman with primary liver carcinoma and hepatitis B virus infection. The CDR3 runs from the conserved cysteine through the conserved F or W. The D gene is left open where the match is weak. Only part of the rows carry a size: once, few, many, or a class if the clone is expanded.

v_gene,abundance,d_gene,j_gene,CDR3aa,CDR3nt
TRBV11-2,.,TRBD2,TRBJ2-7,CASSCGLAGVYVQYF,TGTGCCAGCAGCTGCGGACTAGCGGGAGTCTACGTGCAGTACTTC
TRBV29-1,once,.,TRBJ1-2,CSVEDPRDRLGHTF,TGCAGCGTTGAAGATCCCCGGGACCGGCTTGGTCACACCTTC
TRBV10-1,many,.,TRBJ1-2,CASSELGIVYGYTF,TGCGCCAGCAGTGAACTGGGGATCGTCTATGGCTACACCTTC
TRBV5-5,.,.,TRBJ1-6,CASSLIRGLNSPLLF,TGTGCCAGCAGCTTGATCAGGGGCCTCAATTCACCCCTCCTATTT
TRBV11-2,.,TRBD1,TRBJ1-1,CASSQRTGGDIEAFF,TGTGCCAGCAGTCAACGGACAGGGGGCGACATTGAAGCTTTCTTT
TRBV25-1,few,TRBD1,TRBJ1-5,CASSGQGTYQPQHF,TGTGCCAGCAGTGGACAGGGCACGTACCAGCCCCAGCATTTT
TRBV4-2,.,.,TRBJ1-1,CASSQRGGTRNTEAFF,TGTGCCAGCAGCCAACGGGGGGGGACCAGGAATACTGAAGCTTTCTTT
TRBV11-2,.,.,TRBJ1-1,CTSSPRTGMVTETFF,TGTACCAGCAGCCCCAGGACGGGAATGGTCACTGAAACTTTCTTT
TRBV4-2,.,.,TRBJ2-3,CTSSQVGETGSTDTQYF,TGTACCAGCAGCCAAGTAGGAGAAACGGGAAGCACAGATACGCAGTATTTT
TRBV2,many,.,TRBJ2-3,CASTRENTDTQYF,TGTGCCAGCACGCGGGAAAACACAGATACGCAGTATTTT
TRBV28,many,.,TRBJ2-7,CASQGVHEQYF,TGTGCCAGCCAAGGGGTCCACGAGCAGTACTTC
TRBV11-2,.,.,TRBJ2-1,CASSFTPLRRSYNDQFF,TGTGCCAGCAGCTTTACCCCACTGAGGAGATCCTATAATGATCAGTTCTTC
TRBV29-1,.,.,TRBJ2-7,CSVGVSSCEQYF,TGCAGCGTCGGGGTTTCCTCCTGCGAGCAGTACTTC
TRBV11-2,.,.,TRBJ2-7,CASSLDTAPGYEQYF,TGTGCCAGCAGCTTAGATACAGCCCCAGGATACGAGCAGTACTTC
TRBV6-6,.,TRBD1,TRBJ2-7,CASSYLTGHGEQYF,TGTGCCAGCAGTTATTTGACAGGGCATGGTGAGCAGTACTTC
TRBV14,many,TRBD2,TRBJ2-3,CASSQGRTGWLAGGGVADTQYF,TGTGCCAGCAGCCAAGGTCGGACAGGGTGGCTAGCGGGAGGTGGAGTGGCAGATACGCAGTATTTT
TRBV12-5,.,.,TRBJ1-2,CASGLAHERASPSPYGYTF,TGTGCTAGTGGTTTGGCCCACGAACGGGCCTCCCCGTCACCCTATGGCTACACCTTC
TRBV12-3/TRBV12-4,.,.,TRBJ2-7,CASSFGWTYEQYF,TGTGCCAGCAGTTTCGGCTGGACGTACGAGCAATACTTC
TRBV12-3/TRBV12-4,many,TRBD1,TRBJ1-1,CASSRQGTEAFF,TGTGCCAGCAGCCGACAGGGCACTGAAGCTTTCTTT
TRBV11-2,.,TRBD2,TRBJ2-7,CASSYSQPELAGGDQYF,TGTGCCAGCAGCTACAGCCAGCCGGAACTAGCGGGCGGGGACCAGTACTTC
TRBV29-1,.,.,TRBJ2-5,CSVMAQGPEETQYF,TGCAGCGTTATGGCCCAGGGGCCAGAAGAGACCCAGTACTTC
TRBV7-9,.,.,TRBJ2-7,CGSSPWDQETDYEQYF,TGTGGCAGCAGCCCCTGGGATCAGGAGACGGACTACGAGCAGTACTTC
TRBV6-6,many,.,TRBJ2-7,CASSYSPIEEQYF,TGTGCCAGCAGTTACTCCCCCATAGAGGAGCAGTACTTC
TRBV5-1,.,TRBD2,TRBJ2-2,CASSSTSGRASTGEQFF,TGCGCCAGCAGCTCAACTAGCGGGAGGGCGAGCACCGGGGAGCAGTTTTTT
TRBV29-1,many,.,TRBJ1-5,CSATAGGYNQPQHF,TGCAGCGCAACCGCCGGAGGGTATAATCAGCCCCAGCATTTT
TRBV29-1,.,.,TRBJ1-2,CSVERDMGYTF,TGCAGCGTTGAAAGGGACATGGGTTACACCTTC
TRBV30,many,TRBD2,TRBJ2-7,CAWTGRSSYEQYF,TGTGCCTGGACCGGGAGGTCCTCCTACGAGCAGTACTTC
TRBV12-3/TRBV12-4,once,TRBD1,TRBJ2-1,CVSSDPSTGGLFNEQFF,TGTGTCAGTAGTGACCCCAGTACAGGGGGCCTTTTCAATGAGCAGTTCTTC
TRBV28,.,.,TRBJ2-3,CGSSFVYYTDRQYF,TGTGGCAGCAGTTTTGTGTATTACACAGATAGGCAGTATTTT
TRBV29-1,.,.,TRBJ1-1,CSARGTRETFF,TGCAGCGCCCGGGGCACAAGGGAAACTTTCTTT
TRBV28,.,TRBD2,TRBJ2-7,CVSSAGGAGGIYEQYF,TGTGTCAGCAGTGCTGGGGGGGCGGGAGGTATATACGAACAGTACTTC
TRBV7-9,many,.,TRBJ2-7,CASSLVGPYEQYF,TGTGCCAGCAGCTTAGTCGGTCCCTACGAGCAGTACTTC
TRBV19,few,.,TRBJ2-6,CASKVSGANVLTF,TGTGCCAGTAAGGTCTCTGGGGCCAACGTCCTGACTTTC
TRBV30,few,.,TRBJ1-5,CAWSVQGNQPRHF,TGTGCCTGGAGTGTCCAGGGCAATCAGCCCCGGCATTTT